The 9 T cell receptor beta chains given below trace back to one sample, sequenced in a study of technical replicates of blood from a few donors. TCRdb's table, derived via immunoSEQ multiplex PCR, lists solely in-frame clones and lacks some. This table holds approximately 85,000 clones, about 91% found once. Sample: T cells isolated from PBMCs. Every receptor here comes from a human donor in good health.

The chain joins TRBV14 to TRBJ1-4, with 7 positions matching TRBD1. Germline trimming cut 5 bases from V and 3 bases from J; bases unmatched to any gene: 3. Germline V gene data show CDR1 as SGHDN and CDR2 as FVKESK. CDR3 length: 14 amino acids. The CDR3 DNA sequence: TGTGCCAGCAGCTACAGGGGAGCTAATGAAAAACTGTTTTTT. Protein product: CASSYRGANEKLFF. Drawing the rest from reference TRBV14 and TRBJ1-4, the complete variable domain is EAGVTQFPSHSVIEKGQTVTLRCDPISGHDNLYWYRRVMGKEIKFLLHFVKESKQDESGMPNNRFLAERTGGTYSTLKVQPAELEDSGVYFCASSYRGANEKLFFGSGTQLSVL.

V gene TRBV10-2 combines with J gene TRBJ2-5, with D possibly matching TRBD1 (6 bases). The CDR3 is made up of 14 amino acids. Trimming stripped 7 bases from V and 1 base from J, with 13 bases between. Germline V CDR1 and CDR2: WSHSY, SAAADI. The chain's CDR3 is CASKPLDSQETQYF. Here the CDR3 DNA reads TGCGCCAGCAAACCCCTGGACAGCCAAGAGACCCAGTACTTC.

The V call is TRBV9, the J call TRBJ2-1; the match to TRBD2 covers 12 bases. CDR3 length equals 15 residues. V shed 3 bases and J 4 bases; nucleotides not matched to a gene: 2. Germline V gene lookup returns CDR1 SGDLS and CDR2 YYNGEE. CDR3 protein: CASSASGGAYNEQFF. For the CDR3, the DNA is TGTGCCAGCAGCGCTAGCGGGGGGGCATACAATGAGCAGTTCTTC.

J is TRBJ1-2 and V is TRBV4-1; 7 nucleotides match TRBD1. CDR3 size: 17 residues. V shed 0 bases and J 0 bases; nucleotides not matched to a gene: 7. Germline CDR1 reads MGHRA; CDR2 reads YSYEKL. In nucleotides, the CDR3 is TGCGCCAGCAGCCAAGATTGGCTGCAGGGGGCTAACTATGGCTACACCTTC. It encodes CASSQDWLQGANYGYTF.

The V and J genes are TRBV4-1 and TRBJ2-7; 8 nucleotides agree with TRBD1. The V segment lost 6 bases and the J segment 2 bases; nucleotides outside the gene matches: 9. The CDR3 has 15 amino acids. CDR1 is MGHRA and CDR2 is YSYEKL in the germline V gene. CDR3 in DNA: TGCGCCAGCAGGGGCCCCGGACAGGGAACCTACGAGCAGTACTTC. Amino acid sequence: CASRGPGQGTYEQYF.

V is TRBV27 and J is TRBJ2-1; TRBD1 matches at 7 bases. Germline V gene sequence: CDR1 MNHEY, CDR2 SMNVEV (reference sequence). The CDR3 spans 15 residues. J gave up 0 bases and V 10 bases, and 9 bases lay outside the gene matches. CDR3 sequence (DNA): TGTGCCACAGGTACAGGGGTCTACTCCTACAATGAGCAGTTCTTC. Protein sequence: CATGTGVYSYNEQFF.

The rearrangement uses TRBV2 and TRBJ1-1; D is uncertain. Trimming left V 6 bases short and J 0 bases short, with 8 bases between. This CDR3 has 13 amino acids. The germline V gene encodes CDR1 SNHLY and CDR2 FYNNEI. CDR3 amino acids: CASRREMNTEAFF. The CDR3 bases are TGTGCCAGCAGAAGGGAGATGAACACTGAAGCTTTCTTT. The full variable domain, rest sourced from reference TRBV2 and TRBJ1-1, is EPEVTQTPSHQVTQMGQEVILRCVPISNHLYFYWYRQILGQKVEFLVSFYNNEISEKSEIFDDQFSVERPDGSNFTLKIRSTKLEDSAMYFCASRREMNTEAFFGQGTRLTVV.

V usage is TRBV25-1 and J usage is TRBJ1-1; the D gene is possibly TRBD1 (5 bases). This CDR3 region has 15 residues. Trimming removed 1 base from V and 2 bases from J, with 11 bases in between. The germline CDR1 and CDR2 sequences are MGHDK and SYGVNS. The CDR3 region is CASSESVQGNTEAFF. In DNA form, the CDR3 reads TGTGCCAGCAGTGAATCGGTGCAGGGCAACACTGAAGCTTTCTTT. Full variable domain (missing parts from reference TRBV25-1 and TRBJ1-1): EADIYQTPRYLVIGTGKKITLECSQTMGHDKMYWYQQDPGMELHLIHYSYGVNSTEKGDLSSESTVSRIRTEHFPLTLESARPSHTSQYLCASSESVQGNTEAFFGQGTRLTVV.

The CDR3 nucleotides read TGTGCCAGCAGCGACAGGGGGGGAACGAACACTGAAGCTTTCTTT. Its translation: CASSDRGGTNTEAFF. The rearrangement links TRBV2 to TRBJ1-1; 9 bases align to TRBD1. Unmatched junction bases numbered 6, after V lost 6 bases and J lost 1 base. Germline V gene lookup returns CDR1 SNHLY and CDR2 FYNNEI. This CDR3 is 15 amino acids long.